The 20 T cell receptor beta chains reported below all come from one sample, sequenced in a study of T cells after yellow fever vaccination (dated by TCRdb to about 2019). The intended sense of this specimen's treatment or condition label: live attenuated yellow fever vaccine strain. Library preparation employed 5' RACE. TCRdb shows the sequencer as Illumina NovaSeq 6000. TCRdb reran the public reads through fastp at Q25 and MiXCR, keeping productive beta chains. When rows share a CDR3 protein, they turn into one entry using the most common DNA and genes. The sample table holds about 320,000 distinct CDR3 sequences, of which about 4.5% were seen once. The biggest ten clones account for approximately 20% of the sample. Here the sequenced sample was PBMCs, taken 15 days after the yellow fever booster vaccination. The receptor source for this set is a young man who received the YFV17D yellow fever vaccine.

The gene calls are TRBV2 and TRBJ2-1; 7 positions match TRBD1. CDR1 and CDR2 from the germline V gene are SNHLY and FYNNEI. V shed 8 bases, J shed 2 bases, and the junction held 9 bases outside the gene matches. This CDR3 region has 15 residues. Here the CDR3 reads CASGEQGSPYNEQFF. DNA for the CDR3: TGTGCCAGCGGCGAACAGGGGAGCCCCTACAATGAGCAGTTCTTC.

This clonotype was seen ten or more times. This rearrangement joins TRBV4-3 to TRBJ2-5; 9 nucleotides align to TRBD2. This CDR3 has 16 residues. Germline CDR1 and CDR2: LGHNA and YSLEER. J gave up 2 bases and V 0 bases, and 4 bases lay outside the gene matches. The CDR3: CASSQDFAGGQETQYF. In DNA form, the CDR3 reads TGCGCCAGCAGCCAAGATTTTGCGGGGGGGCAAGAGACCCAGTACTTC.

This clonotype turned up a few times. The V call is TRBV6-5, the J call TRBJ2-5; 11 nucleotides align to TRBD2. V lost 2 bases to trimming and J lost 3 bases; unmatched junction nucleotides: 8. Germline V gives CDR1 MNHEY, CDR2 SVGAGI. The CDR3 is made up of 17 amino acids. The CDR3 sequence: CASSYDLAGGHKETQYF. CDR3 DNA: TGTGCCAGCAGTTACGACCTAGCGGGGGGCCACAAAGAGACCCAGTACTTC.

Many counts were recorded for this clonotype. This rearrangement joins TRBV7-7 to TRBJ2-1; TRBD2 might be the D (5 bases). The CDR3 runs to 13 residues. V was shortened by 1 base and J by 8 bases, with 9 bases between the two germline ends. Per the germline V gene, CDR1 is SSHAT and CDR2 is FNYEAQ (reference sequence). The CDR3 DNA sequence: TGTGCCAGCAGCTTAGACGGGGTGGATGAGCAGTTCTTC. Its translation is CASSLDGVDEQFF.

This clonotype appeared a few times. The rearrangement uses TRBV20-1 and TRBJ2-7; 12 nucleotides line up with TRBD2. Per the germline V gene, CDR1 is DFQATT and CDR2 is SNEGSKA (reference sequence). J was trimmed by 4 bases and V by 2 bases; bases with no gene match: 3. The CDR3 sequence is 14 residues long. CDR3 nucleotides: TGCAGTGCTAGAAATCTAGCGGGGGGGTACGAGCAGTACTTC. This translates into CSARNLAGGYEQYF.

V and J are TRBV7-9 and TRBJ1-1; D remains ambiguous. Trimming removed 2 bases at V and 3 bases at J, with 4 bases between. Per germline, CDR1 SEHNR and CDR2 FQNEAQ (reference sequence). This CDR3 contains 12 residues. The CDR3 loop reads CASSLTDTEAFF. The CDR3 DNA reads as TGTGCCAGCAGCTTAACGGACACTGAAGCTTTCTTT.

There are a few counts of this clonotype. The chain links TRBV3-1 to TRBJ1-2; weak D call: TRBD1 (6 bases). V shed 0 bases and J shed 8 bases, with 10 bases lying between them. In germline, CDR1 is LGHDT, CDR2 YNNKEL (reference sequence). The length of the CDR3 is 13 residues. CDR3 DNA sequence: TGTGCCAGCAGCCAAGAAACAGGGCGCGGCTACACCTTC. Translated, it gives CASSQETGRGYTF.

This clonotype was picked up a small number of times. The rearrangement uses TRBV5-1 and TRBJ2-3; 7 nucleotides line up with TRBD1. This CDR3 spans 14 amino acids. V dropped 4 bases and J dropped 3; count of bases not matched to a gene: 5. Germline V gene data show CDR1 as SGHRS and CDR2 as YFSETQ. The CDR3 nucleotides are TGCGCCAGCAGCCCAAACAGGGGAACAGATACGCAGTATTTT. As protein: CASSPNRGTDTQYF. The complete variable domain, with remaining parts taken from reference TRBV5-1 and TRBJ2-3, reads KAGVTQTPRYLIKTRGQQVTLSCSPISGHRSVSWYQQTPGQGLQFLFEYFSETQRNKGNFPGRFSGRQFSNSRSEMNVSTLELGDSALYLCASSPNRGTDTQYFGPGTRLTVL.

In this sample, this clonotype turned up once. The chain carries TRBV14 and TRBJ1-2; no clear D. V was clipped by 0 bases and J by 8 bases, with 13 bases between them. The CDR3 spans 14 residues. Germline CDR1 and CDR2: SGHDN and FVKESK. The CDR3 region is CASSQDHRLRGYTF. The CDR3 DNA sequence: TGTGCCAGCAGCCAAGATCACCGGCTTCGAGGCTACACCTTC.

This clonotype was observed a handful of times. The V and J genes are TRBV3-1 and TRBJ2-5; 7 bases match TRBD2. The CDR3 is made up of 15 amino acids. CDR1 and CDR2 (germline): LGHDT, YNNKEL (reference sequence). V gave up 6 bases and J gave up 1 base; unmatched junction bases: 8. The CDR3 bases are TGTGCCAGCAGGCTCAGCGGGGCCCCCCAAGAGACCCAGTACTTC. It yields the protein CASRLSGAPQETQYF.

This clonotype has just a few counts. The J gene is TRBJ2-7, the V gene TRBV9; no clear D. The length of the CDR3 is 15 residues. Trimming left V 2 bases short and J 1 base short, with 13 bases between. Germline V gene data show CDR1 as SGDLS and CDR2 as YYNGEE. The CDR3 protein is CASSVYSSQSYEQYF. CDR3 coding DNA: TGTGCCAGCAGCGTTTACAGCTCCCAATCCTACGAGCAGTACTTC.

This clonotype was counted ten times or more. The CDR3 sequence: CASSHTGNEQYV. The CDR3 DNA sequence: TGTGCCAGCAGTCATACAGGGAACGAGCAGTACGTC. The chain recombines TRBV6-2 or TRBV6-3 with TRBJ2-7, with D possibly TRBD1 on 6 matching bases. Germline-derived CDR1 and CDR2 are MNHEY and SVGEGT. Trimming took 5 bases from V and 5 from J, leaving 10 bases between them. This CDR3 contains 12 residues.

This clonotype was counted a few times. The genes are TRBV6-6 and TRBJ1-1; 11 bases agree with TRBD1. Per the germline V gene, CDR1 is MNHNY and CDR2 is SVGAGI (reference sequence). The trim removed 4 bases at V and 7 bases at J, leaving 8 bases unmatched. CDR3 size: 15 residues. The CDR3 DNA follows: TGTGCCAGCAGTTTACCTGACGGGACAGGGGGTGAAGCTTTCTTT. Protein product: CASSLPDGTGGEAFF.

This chain joins TRBV7-9 and TRBJ2-7; TRBD1 agrees at 7 bases. Germline V gene lookup returns CDR1 SEHNR and CDR2 FQNEAQ (reference sequence). V trimming: 4 bases; J trimming: 3 bases; junction bases outside the gene matches: 6. The CDR3 covers 14 residues. CDR3 bases: TGTGCCAGCAGCTCCACCGGGACAGACTACGAGCAGTACGTC. Its protein product is CASSSTGTDYEQYV.

At least ten counts were recorded for this clonotype. This chain links TRBV5-1 with TRBJ1-1; D gene unclear. With 4 bases removed from V and 4 bases from J, the gap between germline ends came to 17 bases. The CDR3 sequence is 15 residues long. From germline, CDR1 is SGHRS and CDR2 YFSETQ. The CDR3 here is CASSLNGLGITEAFF. CDR3 in DNA: TGCGCCAGCAGCCTAAACGGACTGGGAATCACTGAAGCTTTCTTT.

The table lists this clonotype with a few counts. The V and J genes are TRBV11-2 and TRBJ1-2; 8 bases match TRBD1. The V segment lost 0 bases and the J segment 4 bases; nucleotides outside the gene matches: 7. Germline CDR1 is SGHAT and CDR2 is FQNNGV. The CDR3 sequence is 16 residues long. The DNA for the CDR3 is TGTGCCAGCAGCTTAGATGGTGGGACAGGTCCCTATGGCTACACCTTC. Its protein is CASSLDGGTGPYGYTF.

This clonotype was seen a few times. The V and J genes are TRBV20-1 and TRBJ2-1, with D possibly being TRBD2 (5 bases). Germline V gene lookup returns CDR1 DFQATT and CDR2 SNEGSKA (reference sequence). The CDR3 consists of 15 residues. The V end was cut by 5 bases, the J end by 6 bases, with 20 bases between. This CDR3 is CSADSLVIGINEQFF. The DNA of the CDR3 is TGCAGTGCTGACTCACTAGTAATAGGGATCAATGAGCAGTTCTTC.

The table lists this clonotype with many counts. This sequence joins TRBV20-1 and TRBJ1-2; 7 bases fit TRBD1. The CDR3 extends over 15 amino acids. CDR1 and CDR2 from the germline V gene are DFQATT and SNEGSKA (reference sequence). V trimming: 5 bases; J trimming: 4 bases; junction bases outside the gene matches: 13. The CDR3 loop reads CSAPLYTGVRYGYTF. DNA of the CDR3: TGCAGTGCTCCTTTATATACAGGGGTCCGCTATGGCTACACCTTC.

This clonotype was detected a few times. The J gene is TRBJ2-7, the V gene TRBV5-1, with D perhaps assigned TRBD1 or TRBD2 (5 bases each). The CDR3 totals 16 residues. CDR1 is SGHRS, CDR2 YFSETQ, per germline. Trimming pared 0 bases from V and 2 bases from J, leaving 15 bases between. The CDR3 loop is CASSLVSGTDTYEQYF. The CDR3 nucleotides read TGCGCCAGCAGCTTGGTATCCGGGACGGATACCTACGAGCAGTACTTC.

This clonotype occurred many times. The V and J genes are TRBV6-6 and TRBJ2-7; D tentatively reads TRBD1 or TRBD2 (5 bases each). The CDR3 spans 16 residues. Germline V CDR1 and CDR2: MNHNY, SVGAGI (reference sequence). Trimming stripped 5 bases from V and 2 bases from J, with 19 bases between. The CDR3 loop reads CASSHGTGLTAYEQYV. As DNA, the CDR3 is TGTGCCAGCAGTCATGGGACGGGCCTTACGGCCTACGAGCAGTACGTC.